These 24 T cell receptor beta chains were sequenced from one sample in a study of blood T cell repertoires in COVID-19. This table comes from immunoSEQ multiplex PCR, and its TCRdb copy is limited to in-frame clones, with some not included. The data hold around 450,000 clones, with roughly 87% observed a single time. The sequencing sample was made of PBMCs or T cells enriched from blood (not recorded which). These receptors were collected from a man aged 18 to 29 who had recovered from COVID-19.

The genes are TRBV29-1 and TRBJ1-2, with TRBD1 as a possible D gene (6 bases). V lost 7 bases and J lost 9, with 21 bases in between. Germline CDR1 is SQVTM and CDR2 is ANQGSEA. The CDR3 contains 13 residues. The CDR3 DNA sequence: TGCAGCGCCGAACCATTGCGACAGGCGAGCTACACCTTC. Its translation is CSAEPLRQASYTF.

The chain joins TRBV29-1 to TRBJ1-2; 7 nucleotides align to TRBD1. CDR1 is SQVTM and CDR2 is ANQGSEA in the germline V gene. This CDR3 is built from 11 residues. J gave up 6 bases and V 4 bases, and 2 bases lay outside the gene matches. DNA for the CDR3: TGCAGCGTTGTACAGGGGCATGGCTACACCTTC. Its translation is CSVVQGHGYTF.

CDR3 in DNA: TGTGCCAGCAGACCTTCCGGGGTAGCTTCAGATTATGGCTACACCTTC. It specifies CASRPSGVASDYGYTF. The chain combines TRBV27 with TRBJ1-2; D remains ambiguous. Trimming cost V 6 bases and J 5 bases, with 22 bases left between them. The CDR3 covers 16 residues. Germline V gene lookup returns CDR1 MNHEY and CDR2 SMNVEV (reference sequence).

V gene TRBV5-1 combines with J gene TRBJ2-1; weak D call: TRBD2 (6 bases). V lost 2 bases and J lost 3, with 12 bases in between. Germline V CDR1 and CDR2: SGHRS, YFSETQ. The CDR3 contains 15 residues. The CDR3 nucleotides are TGCGCCAGCAGCTTAATAGCGGCTGTCTACAATGAGCAGTTCTTC. Translation gives CASSLIAAVYNEQFF.

The chain employs TRBV24-1 and TRBJ1-1, with 8 positions matching TRBD1. Looked up from germline, CDR1 is KGHDR and CDR2 is SFDVKD. Trimming took 4 bases from V and 5 from J; bases not matched to a gene: 8. The CDR3 has 15 amino acids. In DNA, the CDR3 is TGTGCCACCAGTGAGACAGGGGCCCCGGGAACTGAAGCTTTCTTT. As protein: CATSETGAPGTEAFF.

This chain connects TRBV6-6 to TRBJ2-1; the match to TRBD1 covers 7 bases. The CDR3 contains 14 residues. Trimming cost V 6 bases and J 5 bases; bases outside gene matches: 7. Germline V gene lookup returns CDR1 MNHNY and CDR2 SVGAGI (reference sequence). CDR3 sequence (DNA): TGTGCCAGCAGGCCGGGACAGAATAACAATGAGCAGTTCTTC. As protein: CASRPGQNNNEQFF.

The chain uses TRBV6-6 and TRBJ2-7, with 7 bases matching TRBD2. The germline gives CDR1 MNHNY, CDR2 SVGAGI (reference sequence). Trimming took 8 bases from V and 3 from J; bases not matched to a gene: 7. The CDR3 has 13 residues. The CDR3 region has the DNA TGTGCCAGCCGATGGGACTACCACTACGAGCAGTACTTC. It yields the protein CASRWDYHYEQYF.

This clone was seen only once. The rearrangement links TRBV3-1 (or the pseudogene TRBV3-2) to TRBJ2-7; weak D call: TRBD2 (5 bases). This CDR3 has 14 amino acids. Per germline, CDR1 LGHDT and CDR2 YNNKEL (reference sequence). Trimming pared 5 bases from V and 2 bases from J, leaving 13 bases between. CDR3 loop: CASSWDRRTYEQYF. CDR3 sequence (DNA): TGTGCCAGCAGCTGGGATAGGAGGACCTACGAGCAGTACTTC.

V gene TRBV6-1 combines with J gene TRBJ2-7; D not resolved. CDR3 size: 16 residues. V dropped 1 base and J dropped 0 bases, with 13 bases sitting between them. The germline CDR1 and CDR2 sequences are MNHNS and SASEGT. CDR3 amino acids: CASSEVRYMNSYEQYF. The CDR3 DNA follows: TGTGCCAGCAGTGAAGTCCGATACATGAACTCCTACGAGCAGTACTTC.

J is TRBJ1-4 and V is TRBV28; tentatively, D is TRBD1 (6 bases). The CDR3 has 15 residues. Germline loops: CDR1 MDHEN, CDR2 SYDVKM. V was clipped by 7 bases and J by 7 bases, with 19 bases between them. CDR3 in amino acids: CASNSLSQGPEKLFF. The CDR3 DNA reads TGTGCCAGCAATTCCCTCTCACAGGGTCCTGAAAAACTGTTTTTT.

The V and J genes are TRBV4-2 and TRBJ2-2; possibly TRBD2 for D (6 bases). Germline CDR1 and CDR2: LGHNA and YNFKEQ. Between the trimmed V and J ends, which lost 1 base and 3 bases, there was a span of 12 bases. The CDR3 runs 16 residues. CDR3 nucleotide sequence: TGTGCCAGCAGCCAAGCCCGCGGGAAGGACACCGGGGAGCTGTTTTTT. As protein: CASSQARGKDTGELFF.

The chain couples TRBV5-6 to TRBJ2-7, with TRBD2 matching over 14 bases. The CDR3 has 16 residues. With 0 bases clipped from V and 5 bases from J, the junction kept 4 bases outside the gene matches. Germline V gene sequence: CDR1 SGHDT, CDR2 YYEEEE. The CDR3: CASSLGLAGGPHEQYF. The CDR3 DNA reads TGTGCCAGCAGCTTGGGACTAGCGGGAGGGCCTCACGAGCAGTACTTC.

The CDR3 coding sequence is TGTGCCAGCAGCCATCTAGGCAGGGACAATTACTATGGCTACACCTTC. Its protein product is CASSHLGRDNYYGYTF. J is TRBJ1-2 and V is TRBV3-1 (or the pseudogene TRBV3-2), with D perhaps TRBD1 (6 bases). V lost 3 bases and J 3 bases, leaving 17 bases between the germline ends. This CDR3 is 16 amino acids long. Germline loops: CDR1 LGHDT, CDR2 YNNKEL (reference sequence).

The chain joins TRBV7-9 to TRBJ2-2; 14 bases agree with TRBD2. The CDR3 loop spans 17 amino acids. Germline V lookup: CDR1 SEHNR, CDR2 FQNEAQ (reference sequence). V lost 4 bases to trimming and J lost 0 bases; unmatched junction nucleotides: 1. As DNA, the CDR3 is TGTGCCAGCAGCTCGGGACTAGCGGGGGCGAACACCGGGGAGCTGTTTTTT. Protein product: CASSSGLAGANTGELFF.

The chain is built from TRBV6-6 and TRBJ1-4; D gene ambiguous. Per germline, CDR1 MNHNY and CDR2 SVGAGI (reference sequence). The CDR3 is 14 amino acids. V lost 6 bases and J lost 5, with 13 bases in between. CDR3: CASSYRDRNEKLFF. For the CDR3, the DNA is TGTGCCAGCAGCTACAGAGATCGGAATGAAAAACTGTTTTTT.

The chain recombines TRBV29-1 with TRBJ1-2; the match to TRBD1 covers 12 bases. CDR1 is SQVTM, CDR2 ANQGSEA, per germline. Trimming cost V 6 bases and J 4 bases; bases outside gene matches: 3. CDR3 length equals 13 residues. In DNA form, the CDR3 reads TGCAGCGTACTGGGACAGGGGGCCTATGGCTACACCTTC. This sequence encodes CSVLGQGAYGYTF. Together with reference TRBV29-1 and TRBJ1-2, the CDR3 gives the full variable domain: SAVISQKPSRDICQRGTSLTIQCQVDSQVTMMFWYRQQPGQSLTLIATANQGSEATYESGFVIDKFPISRPNLTFSTLTVSNMSPEDSSIYLCSVLGQGAYGYTFGSGTRLTVV.

The chain recombines TRBV11-3 with TRBJ2-7; a weak D match, TRBD2 (6 bases). This CDR3 contains 14 residues. The germline V gene has CDR1 SGHNT and CDR2 YENEEA. Trimming took 3 bases from V and 2 from J, leaving 11 bases between them. CDR3 sequence: CASSLRGMTYEQYF. The CDR3 DNA reads as TGTGCCAGCAGCTTGCGGGGAATGACCTACGAGCAGTACTTC.

The V gene is TRBV9, the J gene TRBJ2-1; TRBD2 aligns across 7 bases. V shed 4 bases and J 7 bases; nucleotides not matched to a gene: 14. Germline V CDR1 and CDR2: SGDLS, YYNGEE. The CDR3 extends over 16 amino acids. In DNA form, the CDR3 reads TGTGCCAGCAGCCCACGGGGGAGGGGATCGGAAAATGAGCAGTTCTTC. This gives the protein CASSPRGRGSENEQFF.

This chain connects TRBV6-5 to TRBJ1-5; perhaps TRBD1 as D (6 bases). The V end lost 7 bases, the J end lost 2 bases, and 15 bases lay between the germline ends. This CDR3 contains 15 residues. Germline lookup yields CDR1 MNHEY and CDR2 SVGAGI. DNA for the CDR3: TGTGCCAGCAAGATCTCGGACAGACGCAATCAGCCCCAGCATTTT. This translates into CASKISDRRNQPQHF.

This chain uses TRBV5-4 with TRBJ2-7, with D possibly TRBD1 on 5 matching bases. The germline V and J ends were trimmed by 4 bases and 2 bases, with 13 bases remaining between them. Germline V gene data show CDR1 as SGHNT and CDR2 as YYREEE (reference sequence). There are 14 residues in the CDR3. The CDR3, as DNA: TGTGCCAGCAGCCCAGACCGACAGACCTACGAGCAGTACTTC. It specifies CASSPDRQTYEQYF.

The rearrangement uses TRBV10-3 and TRBJ2-2; 8 positions agree with TRBD1. The CDR3 sequence is 15 residues long. Germline CDR1 is ENHRY and CDR2 is SYGVKD. The junction had 6 bases not matched to a gene; V was cut back by 9 bases and J by 0 bases. For the CDR3, the DNA is TGTGCCATAAATGGACAGGGACCGAACACCGGGGAGCTGTTTTTT. Translation: CAINGQGPNTGELFF.

The chain joins TRBV7-8 to TRBJ1-2, with D hard to call. Germline assignment: CDR1 SGHVS and CDR2 FQNEAQ. The CDR3 is 13 residues long. Trimming cost V 4 bases and J 7 bases, with 13 bases left between them. The CDR3 DNA reads TGTGCCAGCAGCTCGACACCTGCCCGTGGCTACACCTTC. Its translation is CASSSTPARGYTF.

For the CDR3, the DNA is TGTGCCAGCGGGGGGAGCGGGATCAAAAATGAGCAGTTCTTC. Amino acid sequence: CASGGSGIKNEQFF. The chain carries TRBV6-5 and TRBJ2-1; 7 nucleotides align to TRBD2. Trimming took 8 bases from V and 7 from J; bases not matched to a gene: 11. The CDR3 has 14 residues. Germline V lookup: CDR1 MNHEY, CDR2 SVGAGI.

This clone was seen more than once but under ten times. The chain joins TRBV3-1 (or the pseudogene TRBV3-2) to TRBJ1-2; no clear D gene. CDR1 and CDR2 from the germline V gene are LGHDT and YNNKEL (reference sequence). V lost 0 bases and J 0 bases, leaving 8 bases between the germline ends. This CDR3 spans 15 amino acids. Written as DNA, the CDR3 is TGTGCCAGCAGCCAAGACTGGAGGGCTAACTATGGCTACACCTTC. This encodes CASSQDWRANYGYTF.